These 28 T cell receptor beta chains were all obtained from the same sample, sequenced in a study of blood T cells in healthy people across ages. Primed by a sample-barcoded 5' primer and a J-beta primer mix, a second PCR proceeded for about 7 to 11 cycles. TCRdb analysed the 5' RACE reads with MiXCR anew, one entry per CDR3 protein. The data hold approximately 1.5 million distinct CDR3 sequences, with approximately 42% observed a single time. Material for sequencing was blood. These receptors were collected from a woman aged 18-30 years in good health.

The chain has TRBV12-3 or TRBV12-4 and TRBJ2-4; 8 nucleotides line up with TRBD1. After removal of 0 bases from V and 1 base from J, the junction contained 2 bases not matched to a gene. The CDR3 sequence is 16 residues long. CDR3 nucleotides: TGTGCCAGCAGTTTAGCGCAGGGGGCTGCCAAAAACATTCAGTACTTC. It specifies CASSLAQGAAKNIQYF.

A remark on this clonotype: Mismatch with germline at one junction end may stem from a read error. The genes are TRBV5-1 and TRBJ1-2, with a possible D match to TRBD1 (5 bases). Germline assignment: CDR1 SGHRS and CDR2 YFSETQ. The CDR3 loop spans 13 amino acids. CDR3 loop: CASTLSRGYGYTF. DNA for the CDR3: TGCGCCAGCACTCTCTCGCGGGGCTATGGTTACACCTTC.

This clonotype was recorded only once. This chain connects TRBV11-2 to TRBJ2-7; the D gene is possibly TRBD1 (6 bases). The CDR3 is made up of 13 amino acids. Trimming cost V 3 bases and J 7 bases, with 13 bases left between them. CDR1 is SGHAT, CDR2 FQNNGV, per germline. This CDR3 is CASSLTRGSEQYF. The CDR3 region has the DNA TGTGCCAGCAGCTTGACAAGGGGGTCTGAGCAGTACTTC. The variable domain in full, with the rest retrieved from reference TRBV11-2 and TRBJ2-7, is EAGVAQSPRYKIIEKRQSVAFWCNPISGHATLYWYQQILGQGPKLLIQFQNNGVVDDSQLPKDRFSAERLKGVDSTLKIQPAKLEDSAVYLCASSLTRGSEQYFGPGTRLTVT.

The chain links TRBV5-6 to TRBJ2-6; D gene ambiguous. In germline, CDR1 is SGHDT, CDR2 YYEEEE. The CDR3 sequence is 14 residues long. V gave up 0 bases and J gave up 7 bases, with 8 bases separating them. This CDR3 reads CASSLDNRANVLTF. CDR3 in DNA: TGTGCCAGCAGCTTGGACAACCGAGCCAACGTCCTGACTTTC.

V usage is TRBV7-2 and J usage is TRBJ2-5, with D possibly TRBD1 on 6 matching bases. CDR1 and CDR2 (germline): SGHTA, FQGNSA. CDR3 size: 14 residues. Trimming took 4 bases from V and 11 from J, leaving 20 bases between them. CDR3 residues: CASSSQGPYVEQYF. The CDR3 DNA follows: TGTGCCAGCAGCTCACAGGGACCCTACGTGGAGCAGTACTTC.

V gene TRBV7-2 combines with J gene TRBJ1-5; weak D call: TRBD1 (5 bases). The length of the CDR3 is 16 residues. CDR1 SGHTA and CDR2 FQGNSA come from the germline V gene. V was clipped by 5 bases and J by 2 bases, with 16 bases between them. CDR3 region: CASSLDQGLGNQPQHF. The CDR3 DNA is TGTGCCAGCAGCCTAGACCAGGGTCTTGGCAATCAGCCCCAGCATTTT.

Only a few counts were recorded for this clonotype. The V gene is TRBV20-1, the J gene TRBJ2-7; 7 bases map to TRBD1. Germline V CDR1 and CDR2: DFQATT, SNEGSKA (reference sequence). The CDR3 totals 14 residues. V dropped 6 bases and J dropped 5; count of bases not matched to a gene: 13. The CDR3 coding sequence is TGCAGTGCCCCTGTGAGTAGGGGGCACCACGAGCAGTACTTC. Its protein is CSAPVSRGHHEQYF.

The chain links TRBV9 to TRBJ2-1, with D possibly being TRBD1 (8 bases). CDR1 is SGDLS and CDR2 is YYNGEE in the germline V gene. The CDR3 has 15 amino acids. V shed 3 bases and J shed 5 bases, with 15 bases lying between them. The CDR3 loop reads CASSATGGGHNEQFF. In nucleotides, the CDR3 is TGTGCCAGCAGCGCAACAGGGGGGGGTCACAATGAGCAGTTCTTC.

The chain uses TRBV12-3 or TRBV12-4 and TRBJ1-6; unclear D gene. The CDR3 has 14 amino acids. V shed 2 bases and J shed 9 bases, with 11 bases lying between them. The CDR3 reads CASSLSSGSSPLHF. In DNA form, the CDR3 reads TGTGCCAGCAGTTTAAGCAGCGGGAGTTCACCCCTCCACTTT.

There are a few counts of this clonotype. This chain connects TRBV20-1 to TRBJ2-1, with D possibly called TRBD1 or TRBD2 (5 bases each). The J call may not be correct, given that the DNA end is closer to TRBJ2-7. Looked up from germline, CDR1 is DFQATT and CDR2 is SNEGSKA (reference sequence). The CDR3 loop spans 13 amino acids. As DNA, the CDR3 is TGCAGTGCTAGAGATCCCGGGGCCAATGAGCAGTACTTC. Translating it yields CSARDPGANEQYF.

This clonotype turned up a few times. The CDR3 DNA is TGCGCCAGCAGCTCGGTTACAGGGCTTGGTGGCTACACCTTC. Protein sequence: CASSSVTGLGGYTF. The chain employs TRBV5-1 and TRBJ1-2; the D gene is possibly TRBD1 (6 bases). V lost 3 bases to trimming and J lost 7 bases, with 16 bases between them. The CDR3 runs 14 residues. CDR1 and CDR2 from the germline V gene are SGHRS and YFSETQ. The variable domain in full, with the rest retrieved from reference TRBV5-1 and TRBJ1-2, is KAGVTQTPRYLIKTRGQQVTLSCSPISGHRSVSWYQQTPGQGLQFLFEYFSETQRNKGNFPGRFSGRQFSNSRSEMNVSTLELGDSALYLCASSSVTGLGGYTFGSGTRLTVV.

Concerning this clonotype: This sequence may be a read error, since a much larger clone differs from it by one base. The chain links TRBV20-1 to TRBJ2-3; TRBD2 aligns across 8 bases. Germline loops: CDR1 DFQATT, CDR2 SNEGSKA (reference sequence). The junction had 12 bases not matched to a gene; V was cut back by 4 bases and J by 3 bases. This CDR3 region has 16 residues. The CDR3 DNA reads TGCAGTGCTAAAGTACTTCGGACTAGCAGTACAGATACGCAGTATTTT. This encodes CSAKVLRTSSTDTQYF.

This clonotype was picked up a small number of times. This sequence joins TRBV5-1 and TRBJ1-1; D is perhaps TRBD1 (5 bases). Trimming cost V 2 bases and J 5 bases, with 10 bases left between them. The CDR3 loop spans 13 amino acids. Germline loops: CDR1 SGHRS, CDR2 YFSETQ. CDR3 residues: CASSFDRETEAFF. CDR3 coding DNA: TGCGCCAGCAGCTTCGACAGAGAAACTGAAGCTTTCTTT.

In this sample, this clonotype turned up a few times. The V gene is TRBV4-3, the J gene TRBJ2-1; D is possibly TRBD2 (5 bases). The ends were cut back, 3 bases at V and 7 bases at J, with 13 bases in the middle. The CDR3 extends over 14 amino acids. CDR1 LGHNA and CDR2 YSLEER come from the germline V gene. This CDR3 reads CASSHTGSRNEQFF. DNA for the CDR3: TGCGCCAGCAGCCATACGGGGTCAAGAAATGAGCAGTTCTTC.

A remark on this clonotype: The junction differs from germline at one of its ends, possibly a read error. V is TRBV20-1 and J is TRBJ1-2; D uncertain. Germline CDR1 DFQATT, CDR2 SNEGSKA (reference sequence). This CDR3 is 13 amino acids long. The CDR3 region has the DNA TGCAGTGCTAGAGATTATGGGATTCTTGGCCACACCTTC. Amino acid sequence: CSARDYGILGHTF.

This clonotype was seen more than once but under ten times. V usage is TRBV12-3 or TRBV12-4 and J usage is TRBJ1-1; a possible D gene is TRBD1 (5 bases). Trimming removed 2 bases at V and 4 bases at J, with 11 bases between. The CDR3 is 14 residues long. The CDR3 bases are TGTGCCAGCAGTTTACGGGCCAGGGTCACTGAAGCTTTCTTT. This gives the protein CASSLRARVTEAFF.

This clonotype has at least ten counts. The rearrangement uses TRBV12-3 or TRBV12-4 and TRBJ2-5, with 7 bases lining up with TRBD2. This CDR3 region has 15 residues. The ends lost 3 bases at V and 3 bases at J; junction bases unmatched: 7. The CDR3 DNA sequence: TGTGCCAGCAGTTTTGGACTAGGTCCGAAAGAGACCCAGTACTTC. The encoded protein is CASSFGLGPKETQYF.

The gene calls are TRBV6-5 and TRBJ2-5; D unclear. Trimming left V 0 bases short and J 3 bases short, with 11 bases between. Per the germline V gene, CDR1 is MNHEY and CDR2 is SVGAGI. The CDR3 totals 15 residues. Here the CDR3 reads CASSYSGNPKETQYF. The CDR3 DNA reads TGTGCCAGCAGTTACTCAGGAAATCCTAAAGAGACCCAGTACTTC.

The chain joins TRBV28 to TRBJ2-3; 8 bases align to TRBD1. Trimming at V came to 6 bases and at J to 3 bases, leaving 8 bases not matched to a gene. Looked up from germline, CDR1 is MDHEN and CDR2 is SYDVKM. This CDR3 has 15 amino acids. As DNA, the CDR3 is TGTGCCAGCAGATACACCGGGACAGGAACAGATACGCAGTATTTT. Protein product: CASRYTGTGTDTQYF. The full variable domain, rest sourced from reference TRBV28 and TRBJ2-3, is DVKVTQSSRYLVKRTGEKVFLECVQDMDHENMFWYRQDPGLGLRLIYFSYDVKMKEKGDIPEGYSVSREKKERFSLILESASTNQTSMYLCASRYTGTGTDTQYFGPGTRLTVL.

In the case of this clonotype: Since a much larger clone is just one base distant, this may be a read error. The V gene is TRBV5-1, the J gene TRBJ2-7; 7 bases line up with TRBD1. Germline V gene data show CDR1 as SGHRS and CDR2 as YFSETQ. This CDR3 region has 15 residues. The ends lost 3 bases at V and 7 bases at J; junction bases unmatched: 13. The DNA for the CDR3 is TGCGCCAGCAGCTGGAGTTCTGGGACAGAGAATGAGCAGTACTTC. It yields the protein CASSWSSGTENEQYF.

The chain carries TRBV29-1 and TRBJ1-2; D possibly corresponds to TRBD1 (6 bases). The germline V gene encodes CDR1 SQVTM and CDR2 ANQGSEA. Deletions cut 2 bases from V and 5 bases from J, with 12 bases between. The length of the CDR3 is 13 residues. The CDR3 spells CSVEKGVKYGYTF. The CDR3 nucleotides read TGCAGCGTTGAAAAGGGGGTAAAGTATGGCTACACCTTC.

This clonotype appeared a few times. The chain carries TRBV28 and TRBJ2-7, with unresolved D. This CDR3 is 16 amino acids long. V was trimmed by 1 base and J by 3 bases, leaving 16 bases between them. Germline V gene lookup returns CDR1 MDHEN and CDR2 SYDVKM. CDR3 amino acids: CASSLFYGTNLYEQYF. The CDR3 region has the DNA TGTGCCAGCAGTTTATTCTACGGAACTAACCTCTACGAGCAGTACTTC. The whole variable domain, filled in from reference TRBV28 and TRBJ2-7, reads DVKVTQSSRYLVKRTGEKVFLECVQDMDHENMFWYRQDPGLGLRLIYFSYDVKMKEKGDIPEGYSVSREKKERFSLILESASTNQTSMYLCASSLFYGTNLYEQYFGPGTRLTVT.

The chain recombines TRBV18 with TRBJ1-6; D is possibly TRBD1 (5 bases). Trimming pared 5 bases from V and 5 bases from J, leaving 13 bases between. The CDR3 extends over 15 amino acids. Per the germline V gene, CDR1 is KGHSH and CDR2 is LQKENI. The chain's CDR3 is CASSATVINNSPLHF. CDR3 DNA: TGTGCCAGCTCAGCGACAGTTATCAATAATTCACCCCTCCACTTT.

This clonotype was detected a few times. This could be a read error, since a much larger clone is one nucleotide away. V is TRBV7-2 and J is TRBJ2-1; 9 nucleotides match TRBD1. The DNA end favors TRBJ2-7, so the J call may be wrong. This CDR3 is 15 amino acids long. Germline CDR1 reads SGHTA; CDR2 reads FQGNSA. CDR3 sequence: CASSLRTGAYNEQYF. The CDR3 DNA sequence: TGTGCCAGCAGCTTACGGACAGGGGCCTACAATGAGCAGTACTTC.

The genes are TRBV7-2 and TRBJ1-1; TRBD1 matches at 12 bases. The trim removed 1 base at V and 7 bases at J, leaving 1 base unmatched. In germline, CDR1 is SGHTA, CDR2 FQGNSA. The CDR3 covers 14 residues. CDR3: CASSLGDRGLEAFF. The CDR3 DNA reads as TGTGCCAGCAGCTTAGGGGACAGGGGGCTTGAAGCTTTCTTT.

Of note for this clonotype: Its ends do not fully match the called genes, so a read error is possible. This sequence joins TRBV7-9 and TRBJ2-1, with D possibly matching TRBD2 (6 bases). The CDR3 totals 15 residues. Germline V CDR1 and CDR2: SEHNR, FQNEAQ (reference sequence). CDR3: CAGSLFGGASNEQFF. The CDR3 DNA follows: TGTGCCGGCAGCTTATTCGGAGGGGCCTCCAATGAGCAGTTCTTC.

The V gene is TRBV6-5, the J gene TRBJ1-2, with 9 bases identical to TRBD1. Looked up from germline, CDR1 is MNHEY and CDR2 is SVGAGI. The V and J ends lost 4 bases and 4 bases, in that order; junction bases with no gene match: 4. The CDR3 is 14 amino acids. The CDR3 spells CASSWRQGGYGYTF. CDR3 coding DNA: TGTGCCAGCAGTTGGAGACAGGGGGGCTATGGCTACACCTTC.

The sample holds many counts of this clonotype. This sequence joins TRBV20-1 and TRBJ2-7, with 13 bases matching TRBD2. J gave up 0 bases and V 6 bases, and 2 bases lay outside the gene matches. This CDR3 comprises 14 residues. Germline CDR1 and CDR2: DFQATT and SNEGSKA (reference sequence). The CDR3 sequence is CSARTSGSSYEQYF. In DNA form, the CDR3 reads TGCAGTGCCAGGACTAGCGGGAGCTCCTACGAGCAGTACTTC.